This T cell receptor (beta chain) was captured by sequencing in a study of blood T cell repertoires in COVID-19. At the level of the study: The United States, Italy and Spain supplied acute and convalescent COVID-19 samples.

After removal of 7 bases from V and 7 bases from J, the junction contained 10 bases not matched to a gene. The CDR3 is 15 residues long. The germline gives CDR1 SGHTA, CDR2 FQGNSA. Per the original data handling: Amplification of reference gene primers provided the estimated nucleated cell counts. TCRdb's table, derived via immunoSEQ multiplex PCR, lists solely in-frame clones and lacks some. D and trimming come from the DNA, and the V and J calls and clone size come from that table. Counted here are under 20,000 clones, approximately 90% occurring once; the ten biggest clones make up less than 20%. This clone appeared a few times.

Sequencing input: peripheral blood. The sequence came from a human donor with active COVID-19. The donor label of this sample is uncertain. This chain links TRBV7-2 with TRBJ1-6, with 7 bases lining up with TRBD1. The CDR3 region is CASTARQGRNSPLHF. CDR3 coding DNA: TGTGCCAGCACCGCCAGACAGGGACGAAATTCACCCCTCCACTTT. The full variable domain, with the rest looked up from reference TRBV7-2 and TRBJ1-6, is GAGVSQSPSNKVTEKGKDVELRCDPISGHTALYWYRQSLGQGLEFLIYFQGNSAPDKSGLPSDRFSAERTGGSVSTLTIQRTQQEDSAVYLCASTARQGRNSPLHFGNGTRLTVT.